One and the same sample provided the 13 T cell receptor beta chains below, sequenced in a study of blood T cell repertoires in COVID-19. Data came from immunoSEQ multiplex PCR; TCRdb stores just in-frame clones and leaves some out. Of approximately 500,000 clones in the sample, around nine tenths were seen once. The source material was peripheral blood. These receptor sequences come from a woman aged 45-60 years with COVID-19, enrolled during active disease.

In its sample, this clone was seen once. The chain is built from TRBV2 and TRBJ1-6; 8 nucleotides align to TRBD1. Germline V lookup: CDR1 SNHLY, CDR2 FYNNEI. Trimming cost V 6 bases and J 6 bases; bases outside gene matches: 7. This CDR3 is built from 15 residues. The CDR3 DNA reads as TGTGCCAGCAGCAATAGACAGGGGCTTAATTCACCCCTCCACTTT. Translated, it gives CASSNRQGLNSPLHF.

The genes are TRBV7-2 and TRBJ2-4, with 8 bases lining up with TRBD1. Losses at the gene ends were 5 bases for V and 1 base for J; bases not matched to a gene: 13. CDR1 SGHTA and CDR2 FQGNSA come from the germline V gene. The CDR3 has 18 amino acids. Written as DNA, the CDR3 is TGTGCCAGCAGCGCCTTCTCAGGGGGCGTGGGGGCCAAAAACATTCAGTACTTC. This codes for CASSAFSGGVGAKNIQYF.

This clone has a single count. The chain recombines TRBV30 with TRBJ2-6; no reliable D call. Germline V lookup: CDR1 GTSNPN, CDR2 SVGIG (reference sequence). This CDR3 spans 13 amino acids. The V end was cut by 3 bases, the J end by 1 base, with 4 bases between. CDR3 nucleotide sequence: TGTGCCTGGAGGACATCTGGGGCCAACGTCCTGACTTTC. Protein: CAWRTSGANVLTF.

The rearrangement links TRBV27 to TRBJ2-5, with TRBD2 as a possible D gene (5 bases). Trimming shortened V by 7 bases and J by 5 bases, and 14 bases separated the two germline ends. This CDR3 is 13 amino acids long. Germline lookup yields CDR1 MNHEY and CDR2 SMNVEV (reference sequence). The CDR3 is CASTKAGGETQYF. The CDR3 nucleotides are TGTGCCAGCACTAAGGCCGGCGGGGAGACCCAGTACTTC.

The chain combines TRBV12-3 or TRBV12-4 with TRBJ2-3, with TRBD2 matching over 11 bases. The CDR3 spans 12 residues. Unmatched junction bases numbered 6, after V lost 8 bases and J lost 11 bases. CDR3 in DNA: TGTGCCAGCTGCCCGGGACTAGCGGTGCAGTATTTT. Amino acids: CASCPGLAVQYF.

V usage is TRBV11-2 and J usage is TRBJ2-7; TRBD1 matches 8 bases. V gave up 3 bases and J gave up 0 bases; unmatched junction bases: 4. This CDR3 contains 15 residues. Germline-derived CDR1 and CDR2 are SGHAT and FQNNGV. This CDR3 reads CASSLTGDLSYEQYF. CDR3 nucleotides: TGTGCCAGCAGCTTGACAGGGGACCTCTCCTACGAGCAGTACTTC. Drawing the rest from reference TRBV11-2 and TRBJ2-7, the complete variable domain is EAGVAQSPRYKIIEKRQSVAFWCNPISGHATLYWYQQILGQGPKLLIQFQNNGVVDDSQLPKDRFSAERLKGVDSTLKIQPAKLEDSAVYLCASSLTGDLSYEQYFGPGTRLTVT.

V usage is TRBV19 and J usage is TRBJ1-1; TRBD1 might be the D (6 bases). The CDR3 loop spans 13 amino acids. Germline CDR1 is LNHDA and CDR2 is SQIVND (reference sequence). Trimming left V 3 bases short and J 3 bases short, with 8 bases between. The chain's CDR3 is CASSMAGDTEAFF. The CDR3 DNA reads TGTGCCAGTAGTATGGCAGGGGACACTGAAGCTTTCTTT.

The rearrangement links TRBV10-1 to TRBJ2-7, with a tentative D call TRBD2 (6 bases). Trimming pared 10 bases from V and 3 bases from J, leaving 28 bases between. The CDR3 extends over 17 amino acids. Per the germline V gene, CDR1 is WNHNN and CDR2 is SYGVQD (reference sequence). CDR3 residues: CATHDPQAGPHNYEQYF. The DNA for the CDR3 is TGCGCCACCCACGATCCGCAGGCGGGGCCCCATAACTACGAGCAGTACTTC.

The chain joins TRBV21-1 to TRBJ2-1; the table calls TRBD1, which could not be checked here. TRBV21-1 is recorded as a pseudogene. The CDR3 is 17 amino acids. This CDR3 reads CASSKAGPSGDRNEQFF. CDR3 in DNA: TGTGCCAGCAGCAAAGCGGGTCCCAGCGGGGACAGGAATGAGCAGTTCTTC.

The V gene is TRBV3-1 (or the pseudogene TRBV3-2), the J gene TRBJ2-3; no reliable D call. Between the trimmed V and J ends, which lost 1 base and 6 bases, there was a span of 5 bases. The germline V gene encodes CDR1 LGHDT and CDR2 YNNKEL (reference sequence). CDR3 length: 12 amino acids. As DNA, the CDR3 is TGTGCCAGCAGCCAAGTCGAGGATACGCAGTATTTT. The encoded protein is CASSQVEDTQYF.

V gene TRBV15 combines with J gene TRBJ1-1, with D possibly TRBD1 on 5 matching bases. The V end was cut by 1 base, the J end by 3 bases, with 15 bases between. The germline V gene has CDR1 LNHNV and CDR2 YYDKDF (reference sequence). The CDR3 runs 16 residues. This CDR3 reads CATSRARGWGDTEAFF. CDR3 in DNA: TGTGCCACCAGCAGAGCAAGGGGCTGGGGGGACACTGAAGCTTTCTTT.

Note on this clone: In the same sample, other DNA sequences code for this CDR3. The V call is TRBV6-5, the J call TRBJ1-5; D unresolved. Germline V CDR1 and CDR2: MNHEY, SVGAGI. Between the trimmed V and J ends, which lost 6 bases and 3 bases, there was a span of 9 bases. CDR3 size: 13 residues. CDR3 nucleotides: TGTGCCAGCAGCCGGGGTTCCAATCAGCCCCAGCATTTT. Translation gives CASSRGSNQPQHF.

This clone was counted between two and nine times. This chain connects TRBV5-4 to TRBJ1-2, with a weak D call TRBD1 (6 bases). V lost 4 bases and J 6 bases, leaving 13 bases between the germline ends. Germline CDR1 SGHNT, CDR2 YYREEE (reference sequence). This CDR3 has 13 residues. CDR3 sequence reads: CASSPGQGHGYTF. The CDR3 DNA sequence: TGTGCCAGCAGCCCCGGGCAGGGGCATGGCTACACCTTC.